This TCR beta chain was observed in a study of memory CD4+ T cells and cytomegalovirus serostatus (dated by TCRdb to between 2018 and 2021). General notes on the study: The cohort comprised about 35 healthy Belgian adults, 9 CMV seropositive and around 24 CMV seronegative. To replicate a published TCR-based CMV serostatus classifier, the researchers sequenced the CD4+ memory TCRbeta repertoires of a Belgian cohort whose cytomegalovirus serostatus was known.

Genomic DNA was extracted from sorted cells with the Quick-DNA Microprep Kit. Amplification of TCRbeta DNA was done with the immunoSEQ hsTCRbeta kit, following the protocol from the manufacturer. TCRbeta libraries were sequenced on an Illumina MiSeq instrument. The paper's data handling went like this. Removing out-of-frame sequences left 2,204,828 distinct TCRbeta sequences, an average of about 70,000 per individual. Each individual was scored using the number of 164 previously reported CMV-associated TCRbeta sequences that the individual carried and the total number of productive distinct TCRbeta sequences. A beta-binomial model was reimplemented in Python, and random forests from scikit-learn, run with default parameters, were trained on data from the US cohort. On the Belgian cohort, classifier performance was reported as the median AUC, along with percentile confidence intervals, across 10,000 bootstrap iterations. This is the immuneACCESS table as TCRdb keeps it, with only in-frame sequences that have V and J called. A part of the clones is gone; compared with another copy, unresolved V genes explain less than half, and the rest is unexplained. The V and J calls and clone size are taken from that table; D and trimming were inferred from the DNA. This sample lists 45,000 to 70,000 clones; 82% were detected once. Together, the top ten hold roughly 0.5% of the sample.

This clone was observed once. What this receptor recognizes is not known. Base qualities are missing; no much larger clone stands one base away. Beyond this particular receptor, the publication reports: Only CD4+CD45RO+ memory cells were sequenced, in contrast to the original study, in which naive and memory CD4+ and CD8+ populations were covered. A median bootstrapped AUC of approximately 0.95 with a 95% CI of 0.76-1.00 was achieved on the Belgian cohort by the original-framework classifier. Of around 150 previously reported CMV-associated TCRbeta sequences, around 70 appeared in the CD4+ memory repertoires, each in one to five individuals. CMV serostatus prediction reached a median bootstrapped AUC of 0.95 with the original framework and about 0.93 with a US-trained random forest. The results were interpreted as suggesting that the CMV-associated TCR signature is largely present in the CD4+ memory repertoire.

Single viable CD3+CD4+CD8-CD45RO+ cells were sorted as memory CD4+ T cells on a FACSAria II. CMV serostatus was determined using a Roche Elecsys assay that detects serum IgG against CMV pp150, pp28, p38 and p52. After the samples were thawed, total CD4+ T cells were enriched through positive selection using CD4 magnetic microbeads. The samples came from a different study that was designed specifically to examine the CD4+ T cell memory repertoire. Peripheral blood mononuclear cells were isolated and cryopreserved according to standard operating procedures, and serum was stored at -80 degrees C. Staining used CD3-PerCP (BW264/56), CD4-APC (RPA-T4), CD45RO-PE (UCHT1) and CD8-Pacific Orange (3B5) antibodies, with Sytox blue excluding non-viable cells. V gives up 3 bases and J gives up 4 bases, and the segment between their germline ends measures 14 bases. Taken from cysteine to phenylalanine, the CDR3 has 15 residues. This entry keeps only the CDR3 DNA: 45 bases, framed from base 1. Per the germline V gene, SGHRS is the CDR1 and YFSETQ is the CDR2.

The chain was built from TRBV5-1 and TRBJ2-1; D gene: possibly TRBD1, on 5 matching bases. The sequenced sample consisted of memory CD4+ T cells from blood. The TCR comes from an adult in good health and CMV-seronegative. Some clones in this sample may be carry-over from other donors' samples. Read as DNA, the sequence is TGCGCCAGCAGCTCCTTTAGGGGATCATACAATGAGCAGTTCTTC. Its protein product is CASSSFRGSYNEQFF. The CDR3, completed at both ends by the reference TRBV5-1 and TRBJ2-1 genes, gives the full variable domain KAGVTQTPRYLIKTRGQQVTLSCSPISGHRSVSWYQQTPGQGLQFLFEYFSETQRNKGNFPGRFSGRQFSNSRSEMNVSTLELGDSALYLCASSSFRGSYNEQFFGPGTRLTVL.